This TCR beta chain was observed in a study of identical twins' blood T cells. The study's findings and limits: Top TCRbeta clonotypes were shared more with twin than unrelated donors.

TCRdb itself ran the 5' RACE reads through MiXCR, one entry per CDR3 protein. The table has a few hundred thousand distinct CDR3 sequences, more than 25% seen once. Of note for this clonotype: What it recognizes is unknown.

Donors were six healthy women in three monozygous twin pairs. The three twin pairs were reared together, likely meeting the same infections. CDR1 is SGHDN, CDR2 FVKESK, per germline. The CDR3 consists of 14 residues. V lost 4 bases to trimming and J lost 7 bases, with 16 bases between them. Input material: PBMCs. J is TRBJ1-2 and V is TRBV14; TRBD1 might be the D (6 bases). The source of this sequence is a woman aged 18-49 years in good health. The CDR3 is CASSPLWGHSGYTF. CDR3 DNA: TGTGCCAGCAGCCCCTTATGGGGACATTCTGGCTACACCTTC.